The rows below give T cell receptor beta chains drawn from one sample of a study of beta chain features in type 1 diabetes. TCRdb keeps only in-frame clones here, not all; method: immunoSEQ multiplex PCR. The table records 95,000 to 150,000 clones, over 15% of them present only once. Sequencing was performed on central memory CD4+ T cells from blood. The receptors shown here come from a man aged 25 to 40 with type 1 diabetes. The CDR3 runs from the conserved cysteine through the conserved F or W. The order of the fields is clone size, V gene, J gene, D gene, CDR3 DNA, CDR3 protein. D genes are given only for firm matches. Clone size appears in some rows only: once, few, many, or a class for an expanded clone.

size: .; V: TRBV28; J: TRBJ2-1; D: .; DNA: TGTGCCAGCAGCCAAGGACAGTCCTACAATGAGCAGTTCTTC; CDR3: CASSQGQSYNEQFF
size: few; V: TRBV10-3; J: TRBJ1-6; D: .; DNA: TGTGCCAGCAGTGAAGGGCCTTCGGACTCACCCCTCCACTTT; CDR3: CASSEGPSDSPLHF
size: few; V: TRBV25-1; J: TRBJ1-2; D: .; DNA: TGTGCCAGCAGTGAATATAACTGGGTTCGGGGCTACACCTTC; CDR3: CASSEYNWVRGYTF
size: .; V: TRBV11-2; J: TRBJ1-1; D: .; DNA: TGTGCCAGCAGCTTGCAGCAATACACTGAAGCTTTCTTT; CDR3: CASSLQQYTEAFF
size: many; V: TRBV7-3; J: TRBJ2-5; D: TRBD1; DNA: TGTGCCAGCAGCTTACTCGGACAGGCCGACCAAGAGACCCAGTACTTC; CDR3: CASSLLGQADQETQYF
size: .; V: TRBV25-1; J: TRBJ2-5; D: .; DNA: TGTGCCAGCAGTGCTGAGCCCGAGAGAGAGACCCAGTACTTC; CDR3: CASSAEPERETQYF
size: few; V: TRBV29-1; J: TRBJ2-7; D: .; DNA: TGCAGCCCTGCTCAACGGGAAACCTACGAGCAGTACTTC; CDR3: CSPAQRETYEQYF
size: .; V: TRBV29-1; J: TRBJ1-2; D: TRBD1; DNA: TGCAGCGTACCAACAGGGGCGGATGGCTACACCTTC; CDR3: CSVPTGADGYTF
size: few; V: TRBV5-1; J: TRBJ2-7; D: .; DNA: TGCGCCAGCAGCTTAGGATACATTGGAACCTACGAGCAGTACTTC; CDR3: CASSLGYIGTYEQYF
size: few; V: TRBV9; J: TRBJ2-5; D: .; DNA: TGTGCCAGCCGCCCGGAGACGGGAGAGACCCAGTACTTC; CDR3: CASRPETGETQYF
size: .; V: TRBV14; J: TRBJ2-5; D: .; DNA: TGTGCCAGCAGCCAAGGGGCTCTCCAGACCCAGTACTTC; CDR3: CASSQGALQTQYF
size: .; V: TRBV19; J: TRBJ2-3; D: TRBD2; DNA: TGTGCCAGTATGGCGGGGGATGACACAGATACGCAGTATTTT; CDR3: CASMAGDDTDTQYF
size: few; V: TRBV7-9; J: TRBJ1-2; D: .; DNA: TGTGCCAGCATTATTCGGGATCGCTACACCTTC; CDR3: CASIIRDRYTF
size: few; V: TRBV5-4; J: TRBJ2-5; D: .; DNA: TGTGCCAGCAGCTTGGCGGTTTCGGGGGCGGAGACCCAGTACTTC; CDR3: CASSLAVSGAETQYF
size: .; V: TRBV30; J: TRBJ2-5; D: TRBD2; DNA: TGTGCCTGGAGCCCAGGGGGACTAGCAGAGACCCAGTACTTC; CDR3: CAWSPGGLAETQYF
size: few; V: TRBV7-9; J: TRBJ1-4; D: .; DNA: TGTGCCAGCAGCCCAGTCGGGACCTATGAAAAACTGTTTTTT; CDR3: CASSPVGTYEKLFF
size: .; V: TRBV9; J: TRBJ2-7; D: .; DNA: TGTGCCAGCAGCGTAGTGCACGAGCAGTACTTC; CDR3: CASSVVHEQYF
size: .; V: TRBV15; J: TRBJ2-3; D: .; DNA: TGTGCCACCAGCAGAGATCAGGGGCCCGATACGCAGTATTTT; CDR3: CATSRDQGPDTQYF
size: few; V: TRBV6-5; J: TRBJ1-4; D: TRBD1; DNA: TGTGCCAGCGCCGGGACAGCTAATGAAAAACTGTTTTTT; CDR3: CASAGTANEKLFF
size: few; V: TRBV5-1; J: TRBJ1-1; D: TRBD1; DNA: TGCGCCAGCAGCTCAAACCCAACAGGGGGCAGTAGAGCGGGTACTGAAGCTTTCTTT; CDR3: CASSSNPTGGSRAGTEAFF
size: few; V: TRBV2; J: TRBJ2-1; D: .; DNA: TGTGCCAGCAGTGTTCGGCAGGGGAGCTCCTACAATGAGCAGTTCTTC; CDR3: CASSVRQGSSYNEQFF
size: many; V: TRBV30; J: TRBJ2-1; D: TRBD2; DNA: TGTGCCTGGTATAGCGGGGTGGGCAATGAGCAGTTCTTC; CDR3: CAWYSGVGNEQFF
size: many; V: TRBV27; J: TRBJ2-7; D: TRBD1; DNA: TGTGCCAGCAGTACAACCGGGACAGCTCCCTACGAGCAGTACTTC; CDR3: CASSTTGTAPYEQYF
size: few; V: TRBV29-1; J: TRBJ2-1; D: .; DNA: TGCAGCGTTGTTGGTGCGGCTAGCCCGAATAGGTACAATGAGCAGTTCTTC; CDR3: CSVVGAASPNRYNEQFF
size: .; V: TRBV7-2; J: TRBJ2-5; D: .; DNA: TGTGCCAGCAGCTCGACTCTAGCCGGGGTAGGAGAGACCCAGTACTTC; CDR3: CASSSTLAGVGETQYF
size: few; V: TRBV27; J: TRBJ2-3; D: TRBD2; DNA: TGTGCCAGCAGTCCCCCGGGGGTAGCGGGGGCCACAGATACGCAGTATTTT; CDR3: CASSPPGVAGATDTQYF
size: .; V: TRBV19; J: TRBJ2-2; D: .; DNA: TGTGCCAGTAAGCAACAGGGTACACACGGGGAGCTGTTTTTT; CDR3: CASKQQGTHGELFF
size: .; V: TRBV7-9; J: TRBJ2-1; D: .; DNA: TGTGCCAGCCGCACAGGGAGGTCCTACAATGAGCAGTTCTTC; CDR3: CASRTGRSYNEQFF
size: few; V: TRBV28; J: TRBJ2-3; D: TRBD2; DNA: TGTGCCAGCAGTTTCGGGGGGGACACAGATACGCAGTATTTT; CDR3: CASSFGGDTDTQYF